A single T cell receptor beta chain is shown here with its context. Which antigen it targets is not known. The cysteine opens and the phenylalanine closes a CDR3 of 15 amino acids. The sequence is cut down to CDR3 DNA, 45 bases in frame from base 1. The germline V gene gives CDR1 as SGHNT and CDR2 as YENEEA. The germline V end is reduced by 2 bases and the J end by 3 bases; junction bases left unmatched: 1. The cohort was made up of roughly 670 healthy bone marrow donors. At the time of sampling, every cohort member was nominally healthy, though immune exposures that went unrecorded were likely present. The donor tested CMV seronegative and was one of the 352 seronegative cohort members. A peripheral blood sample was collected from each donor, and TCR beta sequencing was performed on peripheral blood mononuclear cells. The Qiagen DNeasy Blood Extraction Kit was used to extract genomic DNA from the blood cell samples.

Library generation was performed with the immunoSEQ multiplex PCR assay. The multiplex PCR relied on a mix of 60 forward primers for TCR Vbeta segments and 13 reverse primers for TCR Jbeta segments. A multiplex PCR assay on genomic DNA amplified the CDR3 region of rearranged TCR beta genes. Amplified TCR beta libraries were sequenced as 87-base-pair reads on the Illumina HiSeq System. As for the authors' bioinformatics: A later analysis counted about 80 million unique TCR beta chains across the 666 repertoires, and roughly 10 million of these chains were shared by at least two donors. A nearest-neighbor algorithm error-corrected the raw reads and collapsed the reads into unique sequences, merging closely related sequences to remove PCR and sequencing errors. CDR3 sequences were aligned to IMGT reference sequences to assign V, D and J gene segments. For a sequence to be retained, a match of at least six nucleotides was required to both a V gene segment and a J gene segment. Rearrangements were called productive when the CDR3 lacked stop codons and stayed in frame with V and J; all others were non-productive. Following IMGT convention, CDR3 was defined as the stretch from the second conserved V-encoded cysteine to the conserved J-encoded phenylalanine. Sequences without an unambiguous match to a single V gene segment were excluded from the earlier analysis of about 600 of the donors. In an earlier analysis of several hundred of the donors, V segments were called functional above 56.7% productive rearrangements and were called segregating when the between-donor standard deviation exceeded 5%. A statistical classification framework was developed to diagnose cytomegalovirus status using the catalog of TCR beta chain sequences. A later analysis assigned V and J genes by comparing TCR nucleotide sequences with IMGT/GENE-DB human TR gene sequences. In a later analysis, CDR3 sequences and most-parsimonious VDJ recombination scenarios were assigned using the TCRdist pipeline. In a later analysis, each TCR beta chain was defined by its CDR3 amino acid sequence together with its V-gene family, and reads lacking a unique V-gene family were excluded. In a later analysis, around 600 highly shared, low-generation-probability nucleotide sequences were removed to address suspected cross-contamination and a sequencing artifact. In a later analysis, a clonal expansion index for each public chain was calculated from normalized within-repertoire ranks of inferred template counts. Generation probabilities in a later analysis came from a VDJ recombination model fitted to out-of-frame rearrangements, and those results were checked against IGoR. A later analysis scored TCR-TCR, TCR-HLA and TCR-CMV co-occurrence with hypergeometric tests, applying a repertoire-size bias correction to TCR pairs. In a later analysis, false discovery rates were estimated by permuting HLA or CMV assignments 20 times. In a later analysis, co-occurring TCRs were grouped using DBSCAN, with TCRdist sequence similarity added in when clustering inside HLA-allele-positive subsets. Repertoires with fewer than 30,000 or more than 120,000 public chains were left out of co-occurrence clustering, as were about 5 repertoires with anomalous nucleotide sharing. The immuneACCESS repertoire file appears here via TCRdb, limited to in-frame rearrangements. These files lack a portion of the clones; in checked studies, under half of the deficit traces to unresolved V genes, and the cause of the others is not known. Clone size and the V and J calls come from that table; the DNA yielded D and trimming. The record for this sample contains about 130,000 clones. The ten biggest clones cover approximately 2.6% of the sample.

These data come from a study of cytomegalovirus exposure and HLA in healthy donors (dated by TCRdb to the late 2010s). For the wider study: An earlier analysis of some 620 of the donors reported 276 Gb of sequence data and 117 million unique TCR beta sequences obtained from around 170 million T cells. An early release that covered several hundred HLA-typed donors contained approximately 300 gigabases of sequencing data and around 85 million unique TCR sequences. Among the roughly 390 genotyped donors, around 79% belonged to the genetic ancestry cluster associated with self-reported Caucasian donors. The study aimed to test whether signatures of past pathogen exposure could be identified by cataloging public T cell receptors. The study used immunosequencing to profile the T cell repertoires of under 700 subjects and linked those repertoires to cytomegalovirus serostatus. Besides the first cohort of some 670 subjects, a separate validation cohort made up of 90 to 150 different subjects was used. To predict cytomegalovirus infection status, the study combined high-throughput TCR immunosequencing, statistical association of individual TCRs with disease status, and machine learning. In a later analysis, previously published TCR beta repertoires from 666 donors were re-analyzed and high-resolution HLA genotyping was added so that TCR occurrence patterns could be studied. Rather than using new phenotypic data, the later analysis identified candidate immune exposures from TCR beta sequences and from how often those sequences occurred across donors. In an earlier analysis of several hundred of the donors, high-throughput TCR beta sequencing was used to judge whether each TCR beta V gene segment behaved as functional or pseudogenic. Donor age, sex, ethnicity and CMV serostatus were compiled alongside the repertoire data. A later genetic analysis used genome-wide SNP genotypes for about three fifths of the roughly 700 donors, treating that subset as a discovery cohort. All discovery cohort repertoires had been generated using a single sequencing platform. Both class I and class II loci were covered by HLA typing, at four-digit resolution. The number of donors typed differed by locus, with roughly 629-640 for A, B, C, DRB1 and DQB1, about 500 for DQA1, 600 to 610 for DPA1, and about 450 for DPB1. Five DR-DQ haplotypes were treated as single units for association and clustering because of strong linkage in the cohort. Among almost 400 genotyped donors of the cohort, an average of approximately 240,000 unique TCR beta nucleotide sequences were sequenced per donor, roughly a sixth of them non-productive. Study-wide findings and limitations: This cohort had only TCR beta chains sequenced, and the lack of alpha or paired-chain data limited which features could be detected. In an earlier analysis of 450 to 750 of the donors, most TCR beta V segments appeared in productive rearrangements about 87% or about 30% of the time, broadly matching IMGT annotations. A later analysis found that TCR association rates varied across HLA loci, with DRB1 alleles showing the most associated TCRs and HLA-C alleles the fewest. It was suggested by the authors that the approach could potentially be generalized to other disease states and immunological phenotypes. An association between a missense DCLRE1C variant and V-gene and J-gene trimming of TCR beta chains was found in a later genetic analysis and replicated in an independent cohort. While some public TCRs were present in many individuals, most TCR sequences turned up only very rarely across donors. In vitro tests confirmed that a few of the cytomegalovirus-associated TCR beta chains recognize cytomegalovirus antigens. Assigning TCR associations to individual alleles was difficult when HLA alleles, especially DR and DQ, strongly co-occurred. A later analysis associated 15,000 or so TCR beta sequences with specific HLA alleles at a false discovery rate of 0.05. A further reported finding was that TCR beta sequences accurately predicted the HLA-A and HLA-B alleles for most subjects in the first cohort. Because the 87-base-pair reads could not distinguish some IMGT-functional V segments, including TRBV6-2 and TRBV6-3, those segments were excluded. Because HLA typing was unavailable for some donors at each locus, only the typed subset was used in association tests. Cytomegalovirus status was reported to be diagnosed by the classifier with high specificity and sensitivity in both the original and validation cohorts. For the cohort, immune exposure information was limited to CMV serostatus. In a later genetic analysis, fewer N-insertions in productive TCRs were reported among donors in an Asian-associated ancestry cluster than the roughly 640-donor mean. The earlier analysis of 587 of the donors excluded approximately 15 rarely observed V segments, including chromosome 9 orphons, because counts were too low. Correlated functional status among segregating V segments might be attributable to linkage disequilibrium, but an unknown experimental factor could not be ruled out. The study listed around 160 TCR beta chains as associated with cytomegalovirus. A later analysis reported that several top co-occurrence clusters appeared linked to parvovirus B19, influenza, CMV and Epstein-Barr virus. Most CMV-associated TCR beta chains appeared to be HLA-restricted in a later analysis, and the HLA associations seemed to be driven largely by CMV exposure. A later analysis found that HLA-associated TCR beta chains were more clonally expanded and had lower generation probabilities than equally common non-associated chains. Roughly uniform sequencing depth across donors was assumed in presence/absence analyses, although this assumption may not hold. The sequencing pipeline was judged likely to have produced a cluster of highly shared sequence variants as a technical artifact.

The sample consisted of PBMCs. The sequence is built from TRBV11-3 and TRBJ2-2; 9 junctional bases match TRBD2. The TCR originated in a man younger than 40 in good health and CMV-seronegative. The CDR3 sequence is CASSLSGGYTGELFF. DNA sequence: TGTGCCAGCAGCTTAAGCGGGGGGTACACCGGGGAGCTGTTTTTT.